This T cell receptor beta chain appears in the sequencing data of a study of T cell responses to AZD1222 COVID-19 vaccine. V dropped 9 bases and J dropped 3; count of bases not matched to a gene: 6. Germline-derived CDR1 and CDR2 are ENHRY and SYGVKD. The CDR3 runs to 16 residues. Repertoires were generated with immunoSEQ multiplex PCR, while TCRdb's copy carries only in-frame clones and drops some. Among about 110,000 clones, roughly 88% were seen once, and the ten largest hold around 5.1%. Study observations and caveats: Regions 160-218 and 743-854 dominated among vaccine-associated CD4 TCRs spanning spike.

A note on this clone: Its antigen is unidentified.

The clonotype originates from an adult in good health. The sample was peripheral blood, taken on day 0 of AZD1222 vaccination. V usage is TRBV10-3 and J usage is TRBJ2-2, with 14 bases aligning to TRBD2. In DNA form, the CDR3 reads TGTGCCATTCGGACTAGCGGGAGGAAGGACACCGGGGAGCTGTTTTTT. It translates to CAIRTSGRKDTGELFF.